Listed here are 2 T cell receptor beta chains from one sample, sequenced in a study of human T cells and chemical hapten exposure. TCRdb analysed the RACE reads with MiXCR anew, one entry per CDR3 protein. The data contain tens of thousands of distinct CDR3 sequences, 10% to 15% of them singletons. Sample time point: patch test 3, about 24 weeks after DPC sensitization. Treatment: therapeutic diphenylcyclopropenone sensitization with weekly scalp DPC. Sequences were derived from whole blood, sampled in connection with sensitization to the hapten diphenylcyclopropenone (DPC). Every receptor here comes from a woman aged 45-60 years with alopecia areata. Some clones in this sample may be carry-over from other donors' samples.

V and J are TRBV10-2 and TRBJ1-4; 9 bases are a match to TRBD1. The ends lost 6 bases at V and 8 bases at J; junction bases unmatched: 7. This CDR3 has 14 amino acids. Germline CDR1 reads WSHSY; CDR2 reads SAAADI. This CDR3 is CASRRGTGYEKLFF. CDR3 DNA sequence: TGCGCCAGCAGGAGAGGGACAGGGTACGAAAAACTGTTTTTT.

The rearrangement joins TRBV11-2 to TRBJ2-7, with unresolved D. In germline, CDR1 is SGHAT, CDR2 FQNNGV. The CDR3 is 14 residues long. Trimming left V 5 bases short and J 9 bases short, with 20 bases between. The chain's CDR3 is CASSTVLSSTMQYF. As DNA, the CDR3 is TGTGCCAGCAGCACGGTACTCTCCTCTACGATGCAGTACTTC.